What follows are 15 T cell receptor beta chains derived from one specimen sequenced in a study of blood T cell repertoires in COVID-19. The protocol was immunoSEQ multiplex PCR, while the TCRdb copy is restricted to in-frame clones and leaves out a portion. The sample lists some 190,000 clones, roughly 79% seen once, with roughly 9.6% in the top ten. Sequencing was carried out using peripheral blood. The receptors come from a middle-aged woman with COVID-19, enrolled during active disease.

The chain combines TRBV7-2 with TRBJ1-5, with D unclear. CDR3 size: 12 residues. Trimming shortened V by 3 bases and J by 4 bases, and 4 bases separated the two germline ends. Per the germline V gene, CDR1 is SGHTA and CDR2 is FQGNSA. The CDR3 loop reads CASSFRNQPQHF. The CDR3 region has the DNA TGTGCCAGCAGCTTTAGAAATCAGCCCCAGCATTTT.

The CDR3 here is CASSQDLGEGGNEQFF. In DNA form, the CDR3 reads TGTGCCAGCAGCCAAGATTTGGGGGAGGGAGGAAATGAGCAGTTCTTC. The chain joins TRBV14 to TRBJ2-1; 7 bases align to TRBD2. CDR3 length equals 16 residues. V shed 0 bases and J 7 bases; nucleotides not matched to a gene: 9. CDR1 is SGHDN, CDR2 FVKESK, per germline.

As DNA, the CDR3 is TGTGCCAGCAGCCAAGGATCTCTAGCGGGGTACTACAATGAGCAGTTCTTC. Translation gives CASSQGSLAGYYNEQFF. V is TRBV3-1 (or the pseudogene TRBV3-2) and J is TRBJ2-1, with TRBD2 identical over 9 bases. In germline, CDR1 is LGHDT, CDR2 YNNKEL (reference sequence). V shed 1 base and J 3 bases; nucleotides not matched to a gene: 7. The CDR3 is 17 residues long.

The gene calls are TRBV27 and TRBJ2-1, with D unclear. The ends were cut back, 8 bases at V and 3 bases at J, with 11 bases in the middle. Germline loops: CDR1 MNHEY, CDR2 SMNVEV (reference sequence). The CDR3 runs to 13 residues. The CDR3 loop reads CASGPALYNEQFF. The DNA of the CDR3 is TGTGCCAGCGGGCCAGCCCTCTACAATGAGCAGTTCTTC.

The V gene is TRBV15, the J gene TRBJ1-5; D remains ambiguous. The V gene lost 0 bases and the J gene lost 3 bases, with 18 bases spanning the gap. Germline CDR1 and CDR2: LNHNV and YYDKDF (reference sequence). CDR3 length equals 18 residues. CDR3 loop: CATSRDRLSGKTNQPQHF. The CDR3 DNA reads as TGTGCCACCAGCAGAGATCGATTATCGGGGAAAACCAATCAGCCCCAGCATTTT.

This chain connects TRBV10-3 to TRBJ2-5; D not resolved. The V end was cut by 9 bases, the J end by 0 bases, with 11 bases between. CDR1 is ENHRY, CDR2 SYGVKD, per germline. This CDR3 region has 13 residues. In nucleotides, the CDR3 is TGTGCCATGGCTGTCCGGGACCAAGAGACCCAGTACTTC. It specifies CAMAVRDQETQYF.

In its sample, this clone was seen once. The chain joins TRBV7-2 to TRBJ1-5; D remains unclear. The CDR3 spans 15 residues. Germline V gene sequence: CDR1 SGHTA, CDR2 FQGNSA. V was cut by 1 base and J by 0 bases, with 7 bases left in between. The CDR3 loop is CASSLVQASNQPQHF. The CDR3 DNA reads TGTGCCAGCAGCTTAGTTCAGGCTAGCAATCAGCCCCAGCATTTT.

V usage is TRBV29-1 and J usage is TRBJ2-3, with unresolved D. The CDR3 spans 12 residues. Trimming removed 7 bases from V and 5 bases from J, with 13 bases in between. The germline CDR1 and CDR2 sequences are SQVTM and ANQGSEA. The CDR3 sequence: CSANPPGDTQYF. The CDR3 region has the DNA TGCAGCGCGAACCCCCCCGGAGATACGCAGTATTTT.

The rearrangement links TRBV5-1 to TRBJ2-3; 7 bases are shared with TRBD2. Looked up from germline, CDR1 is SGHRS and CDR2 is YFSETQ. The CDR3 contains 13 residues. Trimming cost V 7 bases and J 5 bases; bases outside gene matches: 7. The CDR3 nucleotides read TGCGCCAGCGGTCGGGGGGAGGTAGATACGCAGTATTTT. Amino acid sequence: CASGRGEVDTQYF.

The chain links TRBV12-3 or TRBV12-4 to TRBJ2-7; 8 bases match TRBD2. The CDR3 consists of 12 residues. V shed 5 bases, J shed 6 bases, and the junction held 3 bases outside the gene matches. CDR3 coding DNA: TGTGCCAGCAGTAGCGGGAGAGGCGAGCAGTACTTC. As protein: CASSSGRGEQYF.

The V and J genes are TRBV5-6 and TRBJ1-1; D unresolved. There are 13 residues in the CDR3. Germline CDR1 reads SGHDT; CDR2 reads YYEEEE. Trimming removed 0 bases from V and 11 bases from J, with 14 bases in between. The CDR3 loop reads CASSLVGPMDAFF. The DNA for the CDR3 is TGTGCCAGCAGCTTGGTTGGGCCCATGGATGCTTTCTTT.

The gene calls are TRBV7-9 and TRBJ2-7; D not resolved. The CDR3 runs 12 residues. V dropped 5 bases and J dropped 5 bases, with 10 bases sitting between them. CDR1 is SEHNR and CDR2 is FQNEAQ in the germline V gene (reference sequence). CDR3 amino acids: CASSRSGHEQYV. The CDR3 coding sequence is TGTGCCAGCAGCCGCTCAGGTCACGAGCAGTACGTC.

This clone was observed a few times. The chain combines TRBV2 with TRBJ2-2; D not resolved. CDR1 is SNHLY and CDR2 is FYNNEI in the germline V gene. V was trimmed by 4 bases and J by 0 bases, leaving 12 bases between them. The CDR3 spans 16 residues. CDR3 sequence: CASSARFAPNTGELFF. Here the CDR3 DNA reads TGTGCCAGCAGTGCCCGGTTCGCGCCGAACACCGGGGAGCTGTTTTTT.

Many counts were recorded for this clone. This sequence joins TRBV7-9 and TRBJ2-3; TRBD2 matches 8 bases. V shed 7 bases and J 2 bases; nucleotides not matched to a gene: 11. This CDR3 spans 16 amino acids. Germline V gives CDR1 SEHNR, CDR2 FQNEAQ (reference sequence). The CDR3 spells CASIQVGGAYTDTQYF. In nucleotides, the CDR3 is TGTGCCAGCATCCAGGTCGGGGGGGCGTACACAGATACGCAGTATTTT.

The chain couples TRBV7-2 to TRBJ2-3, with TRBD2 identical over 10 bases. Per germline, CDR1 SGHTA and CDR2 FQGNSA. V shed 5 bases, J shed 2 bases, and the junction held 10 bases outside the gene matches. The CDR3 runs to 17 residues. The CDR3 sequence is CASSPQVAGGNTDTQYF. CDR3 nucleotides: TGTGCCAGCAGCCCCCAGGTAGCGGGGGGTAACACAGATACGCAGTATTTT.